This T cell receptor beta chain was found in a study of shared clonotypes between healthy human individuals. Study overall: The people who gave samples were a couple of women and a few men aged 18 to 49. Study-level results: Memory subsets generally showed smaller estimated richness than naive subsets did.

Replicate PCRs from sorted subsets contained 200 ng DNA, which is some 32,000 T cell genomes. Assay used: immunoSEQ multiplex PCR; TCRdb lists only in-frame clones, some missing. Among millions of clones, 85% to 95% were seen once, and the ten largest hold more than 0.1%. Details on this clone: What it binds is unknown.

Trimming took off 1 base at V and 1 base at J, with 11 bases between the two ends. The CDR3 sequence is 16 residues long. Germline V gene sequence: CDR1 LGHNA, CDR2 YSLEER. This sequence was found in a man younger than 30 in good health. Sequencing was carried out using naive CD4+ T cells sorted from blood. Subset of the sample: CD45RA+ positively selected. The chain uses TRBV4-3 and TRBJ2-1; tentative D call: TRBD1 (5 bases). In nucleotides, the CDR3 is TGCGCCAGCAGCCAAGGTGGTCCAGGGTCCTACAATGAGCAGTTCTTC. Translation gives CASSQGGPGSYNEQFF.